Described below is a single T cell receptor beta chain sequence and its context. The same CDR3 also results from other DNA sequences found in this sample. Sorted-subset replicate PCR reactions were performed with roughly 200 ng DNA, corresponding to about 30,000 T cell genomes. Method: immunoSEQ multiplex PCR; TCRdb's copy keeps in-frame clones and lacks some. The data hold about 680,000 clones, with about 90% observed a single time. Only CD45RO-negative cells positively selected for CCR7 counted as naive CD8 cells, so terminally differentiated effector memory CD45RA+ cells were excluded. The CDR3 length is 15 residues. From germline, CDR1 is SGDLS and CDR2 YYNGEE. The trim removed 0 bases at V and 4 bases at J, leaving 0 bases unmatched. The data originate from a study of shared clonotypes between healthy human individuals.

This clonotype was sampled from a man aged 25 to 40 in good health. The chain recombines TRBV9 with TRBJ2-3, with 12 bases lining up with TRBD2. Specimen: naive CD8+ T cells sorted from blood. In nucleotides, the CDR3 is TGTGCCAGCAGCGTAGGACTAGCGGGAGCAGATACGCAGTATTTT. This gives the protein CASSVGLAGADTQYF.